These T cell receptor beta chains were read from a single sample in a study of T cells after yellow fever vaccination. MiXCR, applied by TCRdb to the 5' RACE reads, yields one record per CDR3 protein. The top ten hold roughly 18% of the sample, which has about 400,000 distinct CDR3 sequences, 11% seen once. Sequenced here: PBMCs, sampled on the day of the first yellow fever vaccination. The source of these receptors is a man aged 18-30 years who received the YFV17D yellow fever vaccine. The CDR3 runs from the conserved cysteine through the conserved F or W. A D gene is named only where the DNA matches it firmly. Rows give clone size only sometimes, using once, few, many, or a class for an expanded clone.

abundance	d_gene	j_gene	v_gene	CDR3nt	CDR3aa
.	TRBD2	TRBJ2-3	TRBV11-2	TGTGCCAGCAGCTTATATCGCGCGGGGGGGCGGCGTACGCAGTATTTT	CASSLYRAGGRRTQYF
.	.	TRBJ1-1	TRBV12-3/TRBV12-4	TGTGCCAGCAGTTTGGGTACAGGAGGCGCTTTCTTT	CASSLGTGGAFF
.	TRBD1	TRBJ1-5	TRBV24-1	TGTGCCACCGCCCAGACAGGGACAAATCAGCCCCAGCATTTT	CATAQTGTNQPQHF
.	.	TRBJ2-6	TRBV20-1	TGCAGTGCTAGAGATCCTAGCCAGGGGTTGGGGGCCAACGTCCTGACTTTC	CSARDPSQGLGANVLTF
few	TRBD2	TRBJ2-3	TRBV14	TGTGCCAGCAGCCAAGAGGTGGTTAGCGGGTACCTCACAGATACGCAGTATTTT	CASSQEVVSGYLTDTQYF
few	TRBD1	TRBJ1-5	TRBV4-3	TGCGCCAGCAGCCAAGCTTGGGACAGGGGCAATCAGCCCCAGCATTTT	CASSQAWDRGNQPQHF
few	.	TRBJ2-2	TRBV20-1	TGCAGTGCTAGAGTTCGTGGGCTGAACACCGGGGAGCTGTTTTTT	CSARVRGLNTGELFF
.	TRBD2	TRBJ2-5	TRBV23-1	TGCGCCAGCAGTCAATCGTCAGGCGGGGGGTTGGAGACCCAGTACTTC	CASSQSSGGGLETQYF
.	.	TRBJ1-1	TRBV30	TGTGCCTGGAGGCCCAAGGGGCAAGAGAACACTGAAGCTTTCTTT	CAWRPKGQENTEAFF
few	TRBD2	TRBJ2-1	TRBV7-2	TGTGCCAGCAGCTTAGGGACTAGCGGGGAAAGATACAATGAGCAGTTCTTC	CASSLGTSGERYNEQFF
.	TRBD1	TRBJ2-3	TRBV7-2	TGTGCCAGCAATAACGTCCGGGACAGGGCCGGAGATACGCAGTATTTT	CASNNVRDRAGDTQYF